Following are 13 T cell receptor beta chains from one sample sequenced in a study of blood T cell repertoires in COVID-19. Generated by immunoSEQ multiplex PCR, the TCRdb table keeps only in-frame clones and is missing some. The sample includes approximately 94,000 clones, more than 70% of them seen just once. Sequences were obtained from peripheral blood. The receptors shown here come from a human donor in a cohort sampled during active COVID-19.

The J gene is TRBJ1-5, the V gene TRBV4-3; no definite D call. The CDR3 sequence is 13 residues long. Trimming stripped 1 base from V and 7 bases from J, with 8 bases between. CDR1 LGHNA and CDR2 YSLEER come from the germline V gene. The CDR3 nucleotides read TGCGCCAGCAGCCAAGGCGGTAACCAGCCCCAGCATTTT. Translating it yields CASSQGGNQPQHF.

The V and J genes are TRBV19 and TRBJ1-3; D might be TRBD1 (5 bases). Germline CDR1 and CDR2: LNHDA and SQIVND (reference sequence). There are 17 residues in the CDR3. V was trimmed by 0 bases and J by 4 bases, leaving 16 bases between them. CDR3 sequence reads: CASSIDFGQGYGNTIYF. CDR3 in DNA: TGTGCCAGTAGTATAGATTTCGGGCAGGGTTACGGAAACACCATATATTTT.

The chain combines TRBV7-9 with TRBJ2-1; 13 nucleotides match TRBD2. Germline loops: CDR1 SEHNR, CDR2 FQNEAQ (reference sequence). There are 15 residues in the CDR3. Trimming cost V 3 bases and J 8 bases; bases outside gene matches: 4. The CDR3 region has the DNA TGTGCCAGCAGCTTCGGGACTAGCGGGACCCATGAGCAGTTCTTC. It translates to CASSFGTSGTHEQFF. The whole variable domain, remainder taken from reference TRBV7-9 and TRBJ2-1, is DTGVSQNPRHKITKRGQNVTFRCDPISEHNRLYWYRQTLGQGPEFLTYFQNEAQLEKSRLLSDRFSAERPKGSFSTLEIQRTEQGDSAMYLCASSFGTSGTHEQFFGPGTRLTVL.

The V gene is TRBV30, the J gene TRBJ1-6, with D perhaps TRBD1 (5 bases). This CDR3 is 13 amino acids long. V lost 1 base and J lost 6, with 7 bases in between. The germline V gene has CDR1 GTSNPN and CDR2 SVGIG (reference sequence). The CDR3 sequence: CAWSGQGNSPLHF. In nucleotides, the CDR3 is TGTGCCTGGAGTGGCCAGGGTAATTCACCCCTCCACTTT.

The chain recombines TRBV7-9 with TRBJ2-5; 9 nucleotides align to TRBD1. Germline trimming cut 6 bases from V and 4 bases from J; bases unmatched to any gene: 12. CDR1 and CDR2 (germline): SEHNR, FQNEAQ (reference sequence). The CDR3 extends over 16 amino acids. The CDR3 DNA sequence: TGTGCCAGCAGACTAGAGTTGGGACAGGGCCCAGAGACCCAGTACTTC. This gives the protein CASRLELGQGPETQYF.

The chain links TRBV19 to TRBJ2-7, with D possibly matching TRBD1 (6 bases). Looked up from germline, CDR1 is LNHDA and CDR2 is SQIVND (reference sequence). Trimming shortened V by 0 bases and J by 4 bases, and 16 bases separated the two germline ends. The CDR3 runs to 16 residues. In DNA form, the CDR3 reads TGTGCCAGTAGTATAGATGCCAACGGACAGTCATACGAGCAGTACTTC. As protein: CASSIDANGQSYEQYF.

The rearrangement uses TRBV12-3 or TRBV12-4 and TRBJ2-3; a possible D gene is TRBD2 (6 bases). The V end lost 6 bases, the J end lost 2 bases, and 9 bases lay between the germline ends. CDR3 length: 13 residues. CDR3 sequence (DNA): TGTGCCAGCAGCCGACTAGTCACAGATACGCAGTATTTT. Amino acid sequence: CASSRLVTDTQYF.

The V and J genes are TRBV10-1 and TRBJ2-7, with TRBD1 as a possible D gene (5 bases). Trimming stripped 2 bases from V and 2 bases from J, with 7 bases between. The CDR3 runs to 13 residues. CDR1 and CDR2 (germline): WNHNN, SYGVQD (reference sequence). The CDR3: CASSEQGTYEQYF. CDR3 nucleotides: TGCGCCAGCAGTGAGCAGGGAACCTACGAGCAGTACTTC.

V usage is TRBV9 and J usage is TRBJ2-2, with D unresolved. CDR1 and CDR2 (germline): SGDLS, YYNGEE. V was cut by 2 bases and J by 4 bases, with 9 bases left in between. The CDR3 is made up of 14 amino acids. CDR3 sequence reads: CASSVRLTTGELFF. For the CDR3, the DNA is TGTGCCAGCAGCGTTAGACTTACCACCGGGGAGCTGTTTTTT.

In its sample, this clone was seen a few times. The genes are TRBV4-3 and TRBJ1-3; TRBD1 matches 7 bases. This CDR3 is 16 amino acids long. Per the germline V gene, CDR1 is LGHNA and CDR2 is YSLEER. V shed 0 bases and J 2 bases; nucleotides not matched to a gene: 4. CDR3 in DNA: TGCGCCAGCAGCCAAGATCCTACAGGGGCTGGAAACACCATATATTTT. This gives the protein CASSQDPTGAGNTIYF.

This clone was counted only a few times. The chain carries TRBV5-4 and TRBJ2-7, with D tentatively TRBD1 (6 bases). Germline loops: CDR1 SGHNT, CDR2 YYREEE (reference sequence). This CDR3 is 14 amino acids long. V lost 4 bases and J lost 5, with 16 bases in between. The CDR3 DNA reads as TGTGCCAGCAGCGGTGACAGGTTCTCTCACGAGCAGTACTTC. Translated: CASSGDRFSHEQYF.

The chain joins TRBV9 to TRBJ2-1; weak D call: TRBD1 (6 bases). This CDR3 comprises 16 residues. Deletions cut 0 bases from V and 5 bases from J, with 15 bases between. Per germline, CDR1 SGDLS and CDR2 YYNGEE. In DNA, the CDR3 is TGTGCCAGCAGCGTAGTCGAGACAGGCGCCCACAATGAGCAGTTCTTC. As protein: CASSVVETGAHNEQFF.

J is TRBJ2-4 and V is TRBV7-2; 7 nucleotides line up with TRBD2. The CDR3 extends over 14 amino acids. Germline V CDR1 and CDR2: SGHTA, FQGNSA. Losses at the gene ends were 3 bases for V and 2 bases for J; bases not matched to a gene: 1. CDR3 DNA: TGTGCCAGCAGCTTCGGGGGGACCAAAAACATTCAGTACTTC. The encoded protein is CASSFGGTKNIQYF.